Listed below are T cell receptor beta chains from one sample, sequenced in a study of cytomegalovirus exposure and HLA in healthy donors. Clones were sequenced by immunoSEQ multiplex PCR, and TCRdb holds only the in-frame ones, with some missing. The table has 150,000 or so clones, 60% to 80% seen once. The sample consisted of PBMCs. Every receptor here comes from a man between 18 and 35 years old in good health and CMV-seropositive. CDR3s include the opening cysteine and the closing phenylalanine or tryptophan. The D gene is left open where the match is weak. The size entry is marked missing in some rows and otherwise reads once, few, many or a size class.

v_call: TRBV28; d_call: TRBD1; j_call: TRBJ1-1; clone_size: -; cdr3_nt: TGTGCCAGCAGTTTGGGAGGACAGGGGGTATACACTGAAGCTTTCTTT; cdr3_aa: CASSLGGQGVYTEAFF
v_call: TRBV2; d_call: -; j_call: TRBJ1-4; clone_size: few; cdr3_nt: TGTGCCAGCAGTGATTACGGGGGAAATGAAAAACTGTTTTTT; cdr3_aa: CASSDYGGNEKLFF
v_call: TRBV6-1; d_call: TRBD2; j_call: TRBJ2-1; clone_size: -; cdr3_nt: TGTGCCAGCAGTGGACTAGCGGGAGGGGACACCTACAATGAGCAGTTCTTC; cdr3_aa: CASSGLAGGDTYNEQFF
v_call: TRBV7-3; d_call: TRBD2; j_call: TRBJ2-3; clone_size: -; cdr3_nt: TGTGCCAGCAGCTTAGTCCTAGCGGGAGGGGATACGCAGTATTTT; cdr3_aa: CASSLVLAGGDTQYF
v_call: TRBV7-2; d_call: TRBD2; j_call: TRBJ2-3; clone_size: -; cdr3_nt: TGTGCCAGCAGCTTTAAGGCGGGAGGCGCAGATACGCAGTATTTT; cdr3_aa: CASSFKAGGADTQYF
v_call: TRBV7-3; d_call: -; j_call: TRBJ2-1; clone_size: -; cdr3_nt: TGTGCCAGCAGCTTTGGCCCCAACAATGAGCAGTTCTTC; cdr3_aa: CASSFGPNNEQFF
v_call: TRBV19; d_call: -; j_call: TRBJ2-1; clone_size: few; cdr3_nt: TGTGCCAGTACCCCGGAGGGTACCTACAATGAGCAGTTCTTC; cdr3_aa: CASTPEGTYNEQFF
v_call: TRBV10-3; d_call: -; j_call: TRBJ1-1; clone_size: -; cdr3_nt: TGTGCCATCACTACCGAGTGGAACACTGAAGCTTTCTTT; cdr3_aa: CAITTEWNTEAFF
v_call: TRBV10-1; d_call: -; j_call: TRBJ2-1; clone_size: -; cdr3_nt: TGCGCCAGTGGGCGAGCTTACAATGAGCAGTTCTTC; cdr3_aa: CASGRAYNEQFF
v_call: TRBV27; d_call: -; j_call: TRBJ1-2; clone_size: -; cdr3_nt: TGTGCCAGCAGTTTATCGGCAGGGGCTAACTATGGCTACACCTTC; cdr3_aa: CASSLSAGANYGYTF
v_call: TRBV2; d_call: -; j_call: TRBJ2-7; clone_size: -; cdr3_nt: TGTGCCAGCAGTGAAGCGCCAGGAGGCTCCTACGAGCAGTACTTC; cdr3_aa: CASSEAPGGSYEQYF
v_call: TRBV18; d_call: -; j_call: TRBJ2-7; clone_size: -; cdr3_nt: TGTGCCAGCTCACCTAGTACCGTGCGAGGATACGAGCAGTACTTC; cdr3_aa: CASSPSTVRGYEQYF
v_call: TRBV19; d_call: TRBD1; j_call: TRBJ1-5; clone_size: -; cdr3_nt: TGTGCCAGTAGTGACGGGACAGGCGGTTTACAGCCCCAGCATTTT; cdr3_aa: CASSDGTGGLQPQHF
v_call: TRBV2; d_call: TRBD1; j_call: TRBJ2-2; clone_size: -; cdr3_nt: TGTGCCAGCAGTGGCACAGGGGGCACCGGGGAGCTGTTTTTT; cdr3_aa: CASSGTGGTGELFF
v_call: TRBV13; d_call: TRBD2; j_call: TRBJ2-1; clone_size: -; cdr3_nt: TGTGCCAGCACTGGAAGTAGGGAGGGGAATGAGCAGTTCTTC; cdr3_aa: CASTGSREGNEQFF
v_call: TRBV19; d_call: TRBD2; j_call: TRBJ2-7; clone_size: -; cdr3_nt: TGTGCCAGTAGTGCCGGACTAGCGGGAGGCTACGAGCAGTACTTC; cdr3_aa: CASSAGLAGGYEQYF
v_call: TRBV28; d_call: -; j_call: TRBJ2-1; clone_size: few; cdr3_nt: TGTGCCAGCAGTTCTCGAGTCCCCCCGTGGAATGAGCAGTTCTTC; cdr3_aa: CASSSRVPPWNEQFF
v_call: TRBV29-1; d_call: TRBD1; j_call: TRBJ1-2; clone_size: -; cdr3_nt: TGCAGCGTTAACCCGGGACAGGGAGGCTATGGCTACACCTTC; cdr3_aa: CSVNPGQGGYGYTF
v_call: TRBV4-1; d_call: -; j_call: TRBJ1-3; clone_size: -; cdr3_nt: TGCTCCAGCAGCCAAGCAACAGGGTTTGGAAACACCATATATTTT; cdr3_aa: CSSSQATGFGNTIYF
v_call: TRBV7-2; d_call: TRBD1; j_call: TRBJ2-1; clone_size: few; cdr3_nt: TGTGCCAGCAGCTTAACAGGGGGCAATGAGCAGTTCTTC; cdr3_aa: CASSLTGGNEQFF
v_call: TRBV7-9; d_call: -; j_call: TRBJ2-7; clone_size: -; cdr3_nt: TGTGCCAGCAGCTTAGCGGGAGAAGACTACGAGCAGTACTTC; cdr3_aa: CASSLAGEDYEQYF
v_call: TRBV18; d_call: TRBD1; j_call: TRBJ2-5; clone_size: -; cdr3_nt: TGTGCCAGCTCCCTGGGGACAGGGAAAGAGACCCAGTACTTC; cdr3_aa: CASSLGTGKETQYF
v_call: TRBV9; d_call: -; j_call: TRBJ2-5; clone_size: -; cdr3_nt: TGTGCCAGCAGCGTAGGAACAGAAGAGACCCAGTACTTC; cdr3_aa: CASSVGTEETQYF
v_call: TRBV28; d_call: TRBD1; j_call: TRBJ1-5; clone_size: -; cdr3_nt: TGTGCCAGCAGTCGTGACAGGGGGCGCTGGGGCAATCAGCCCCAGCATTTT; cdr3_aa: CASSRDRGRWGNQPQHF
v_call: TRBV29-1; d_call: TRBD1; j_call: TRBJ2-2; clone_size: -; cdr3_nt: TGCAGCGTCGGACCAGACAGGGTCGACGGGGAGCTGTTTTTT; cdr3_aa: CSVGPDRVDGELFF
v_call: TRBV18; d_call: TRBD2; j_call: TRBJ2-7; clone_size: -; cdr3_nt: TGTGCCAGCTCACTCAGCGGGAGTAAGTACGAGCAGTACTTC; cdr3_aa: CASSLSGSKYEQYF
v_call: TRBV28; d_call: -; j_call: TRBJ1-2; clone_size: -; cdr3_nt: TGTGCCAGCAGTTTAGAGGTTCCTAACTATGGCTACACCTTC; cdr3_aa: CASSLEVPNYGYTF
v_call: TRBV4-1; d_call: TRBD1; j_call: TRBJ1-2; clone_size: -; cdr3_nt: TGCGCCAGCAGCCAAGATGAACTGGACAGGAGACGTGGCTACACCTTC; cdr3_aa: CASSQDELDRRRGYTF
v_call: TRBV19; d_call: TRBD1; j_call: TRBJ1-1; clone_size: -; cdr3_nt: TGTGCCAGTAGTACCCGACAGGGCTCAGGGAACACTGAAGCTTTCTTT; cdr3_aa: CASSTRQGSGNTEAFF
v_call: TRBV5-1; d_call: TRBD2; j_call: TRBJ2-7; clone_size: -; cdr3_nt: TGCGCCAGCAGTTACCTAGCGGGAGGGCCCAACGAGCAGTACTTC; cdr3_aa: CASSYLAGGPNEQYF
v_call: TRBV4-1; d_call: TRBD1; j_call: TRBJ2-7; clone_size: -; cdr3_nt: TGCGCCAGCAGCCAGTCCGGGACAGGGGAACTCGAGCAGTACTTC; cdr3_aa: CASSQSGTGELEQYF
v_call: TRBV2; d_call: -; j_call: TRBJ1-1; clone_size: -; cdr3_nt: TGTGCCAGCAGCCGAACATCCCAGGGATCTAACACTGAAGCTTTCTTT; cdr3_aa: CASSRTSQGSNTEAFF
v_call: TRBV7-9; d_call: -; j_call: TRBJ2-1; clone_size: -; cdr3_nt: TGTGCCAGCAGCCCGATGTGGGACGGGAGCGGTAACAATGAGCAGTTCTTC; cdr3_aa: CASSPMWDGSGNNEQFF
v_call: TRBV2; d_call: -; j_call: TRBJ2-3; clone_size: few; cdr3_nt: TGTGCCAGCAGCTCGACAGCTAATACGCAGTATTTT; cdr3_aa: CASSSTANTQYF
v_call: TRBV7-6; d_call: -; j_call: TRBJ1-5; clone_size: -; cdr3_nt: TGTGCCAGCAGCTTAACGGGACACGGCGTGGGTGATCAGCCCCAGCATTTT; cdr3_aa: CASSLTGHGVGDQPQHF
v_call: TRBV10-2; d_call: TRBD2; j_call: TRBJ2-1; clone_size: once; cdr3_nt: TGCGCCAGCAGAGCGGGAGAGTTGGAGCAGTTCTTC; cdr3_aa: CASRAGELEQFF
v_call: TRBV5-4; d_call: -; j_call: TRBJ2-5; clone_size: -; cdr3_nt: TGTGCCAGCAGCCAACAAGAGACCCAGTACTTC; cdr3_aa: CASSQQETQYF
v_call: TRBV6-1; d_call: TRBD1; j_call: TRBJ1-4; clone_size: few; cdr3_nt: TGTGCCAGCAGTGAAGCCATGACAGGGGGTGAAAAACTGTTTTTT; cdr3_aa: CASSEAMTGGEKLFF
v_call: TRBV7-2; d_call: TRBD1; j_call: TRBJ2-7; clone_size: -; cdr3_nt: TGTGCCAGCAGCCCCCCCCCGGGACAGGCGAATTACGAGCAGTACTTC; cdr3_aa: CASSPPPGQANYEQYF
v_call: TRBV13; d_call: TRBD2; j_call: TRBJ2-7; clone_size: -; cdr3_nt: TGTGCCAGCAGCAGGACTAGCGGCTACGAGCAGTACTTC; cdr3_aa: CASSRTSGYEQYF
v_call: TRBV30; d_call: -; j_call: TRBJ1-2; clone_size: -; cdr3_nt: TGTGCCTGGAGGGGGGGGCGAGGTGGCTACACCTTC; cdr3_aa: CAWRGGRGGYTF
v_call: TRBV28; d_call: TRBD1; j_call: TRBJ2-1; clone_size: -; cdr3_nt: TGTGCCAGCAGTTTAGGGGACAGGCGCGAGCAGTTCTTC; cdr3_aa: CASSLGDRREQFF
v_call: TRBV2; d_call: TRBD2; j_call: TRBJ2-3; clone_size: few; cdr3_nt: TGTGCCAGCAGTGGGATCGGGCGGGAGGGCCTTCGCACAGATACGCAGTATTTT; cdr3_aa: CASSGIGREGLRTDTQYF
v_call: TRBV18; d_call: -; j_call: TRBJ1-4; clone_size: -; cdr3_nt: TGTGCCAGCTCACCGGATGGAGGGATGAGTGAAAAACTGTTTTTT; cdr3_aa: CASSPDGGMSEKLFF
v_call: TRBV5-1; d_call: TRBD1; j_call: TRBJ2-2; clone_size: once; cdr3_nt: TGCGCCAGCAGCTTGTTGAACTCTGGGACAGGGGGGACCGGGGAGCTGTTTTTT; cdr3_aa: CASSLLNSGTGGTGELFF
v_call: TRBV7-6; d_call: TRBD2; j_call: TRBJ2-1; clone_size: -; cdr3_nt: TGTGCCAGCAGCAGAGTAGCGGGAGCGCATGAGCAGTTCTTC; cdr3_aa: CASSRVAGAHEQFF
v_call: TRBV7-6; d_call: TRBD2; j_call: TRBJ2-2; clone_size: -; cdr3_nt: TGTGCCAGCAGCTTAGTTAGGGCGACTAGCGGGAAGGCCGGGGAGCTGTTTTTT; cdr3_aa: CASSLVRATSGKAGELFF
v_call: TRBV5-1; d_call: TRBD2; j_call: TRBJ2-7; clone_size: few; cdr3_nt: TGCGCCAGCAGCTTGTTGACGGGAGGGACCCTCGAGCAGTACTTC; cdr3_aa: CASSLLTGGTLEQYF
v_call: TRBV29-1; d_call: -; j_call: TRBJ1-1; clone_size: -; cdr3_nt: TGCAGCGTTGGGAGCGTCCTCATGAACACTGAAGCTTTCTTT; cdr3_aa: CSVGSVLMNTEAFF
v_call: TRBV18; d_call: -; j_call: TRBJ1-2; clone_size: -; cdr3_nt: TGTGCCAGCTCACCATCACAAGCCTTTCGGGGTGGCTACACCTTC; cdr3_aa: CASSPSQAFRGGYTF
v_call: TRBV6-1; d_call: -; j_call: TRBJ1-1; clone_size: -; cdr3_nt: TGTGCCAGCAGCCGACTCGGCAGGAACACTGAAGCTTTCTTT; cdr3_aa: CASSRLGRNTEAFF
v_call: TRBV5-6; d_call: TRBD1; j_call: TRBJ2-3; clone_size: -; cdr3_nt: TGTGCCAGCATCGATGGGACAGCCACAGATACGCAGTATTTT; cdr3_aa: CASIDGTATDTQYF
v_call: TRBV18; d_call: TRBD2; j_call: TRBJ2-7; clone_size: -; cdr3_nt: TGTGCCAGCTCACGACCAACTAGCGGGAGTTACTACGAGCAGTACTTC; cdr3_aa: CASSRPTSGSYYEQYF
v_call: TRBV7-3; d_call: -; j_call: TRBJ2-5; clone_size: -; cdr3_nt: TGTGCCAGCAGCTTAAAGCGGCAAGAGACCCAGTACTTC; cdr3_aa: CASSLKRQETQYF
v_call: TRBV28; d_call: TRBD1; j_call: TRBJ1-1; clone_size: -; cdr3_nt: TGTGCCAGCACCCCTCCCAGGGGGCCCAGGGCTGAAGCTTTCTTT; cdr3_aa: CASTPPRGPRAEAFF
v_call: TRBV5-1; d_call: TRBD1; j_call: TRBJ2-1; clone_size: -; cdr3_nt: TGCGCCAGCAGTCTTGACAGGGGGAATGTGGAGGCGTTCTTC; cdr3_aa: CASSLDRGNVEAFF
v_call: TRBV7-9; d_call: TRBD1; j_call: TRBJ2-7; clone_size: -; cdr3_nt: TGTGCCAGCAGCTTACAAGGGGGCTGGTTCTCCGAGCAGTACTTC; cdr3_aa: CASSLQGGWFSEQYF
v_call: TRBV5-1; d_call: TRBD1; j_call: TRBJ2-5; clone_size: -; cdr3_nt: TGCGCCAGCAGCTTGCGGGACAGGGGAGAGACCCAGTACTTC; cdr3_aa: CASSLRDRGETQYF
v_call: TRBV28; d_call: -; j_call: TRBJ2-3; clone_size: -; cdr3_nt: TGTGCCAGCTCCCGGGTCGGCGGGTACACCCGAGCCAGCACAGATACGCAGTATTTT; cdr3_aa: CASSRVGGYTRASTDTQYF
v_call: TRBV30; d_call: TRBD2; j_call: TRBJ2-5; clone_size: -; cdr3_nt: TGTGCCTGGACGGCAGGATTAGCGGGACCTTTTGGACGCCAAGAGACCCAGTACTTC; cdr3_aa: CAWTAGLAGPFGRQETQYF